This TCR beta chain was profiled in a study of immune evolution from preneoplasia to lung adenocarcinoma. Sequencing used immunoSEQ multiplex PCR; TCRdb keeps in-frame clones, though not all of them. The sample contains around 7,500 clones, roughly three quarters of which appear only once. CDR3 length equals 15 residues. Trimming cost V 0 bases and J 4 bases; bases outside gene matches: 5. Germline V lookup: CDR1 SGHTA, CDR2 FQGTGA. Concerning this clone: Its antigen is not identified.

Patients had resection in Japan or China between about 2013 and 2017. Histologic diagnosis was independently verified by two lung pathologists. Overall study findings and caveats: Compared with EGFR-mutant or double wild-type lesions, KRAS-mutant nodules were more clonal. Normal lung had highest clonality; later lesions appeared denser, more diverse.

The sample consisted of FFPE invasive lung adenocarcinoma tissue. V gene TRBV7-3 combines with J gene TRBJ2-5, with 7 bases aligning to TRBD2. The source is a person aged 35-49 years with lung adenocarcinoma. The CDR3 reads CASSLTGGLIETQYF. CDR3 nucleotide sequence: TGTGCCAGCAGCTTAACGGGAGGGCTTATAGAGACCCAGTACTTC. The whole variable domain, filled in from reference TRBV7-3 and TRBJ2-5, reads GAGVSQTPSNKVTEKGKYVELRCDPISGHTALYWYRQSLGQGPEFLIYFQGTGAADDSGLPNDRFFAVRPEGSVSTLKIQRTERGDSAVYLCASSLTGGLIETQYFGPGTRLLVL.